The 3 T cell receptor beta chains reported below all come from one sample, sequenced in a study of blood T cells in healthy people across ages. Next came a second PCR, run for about 6 to 12 cycles, which used a sample-barcoded 5' primer along with a J-beta primer mix. Each CDR3 protein gets one entry after TCRdb re-called the 5' RACE reads with MiXCR. The sample lists around 800,000 distinct CDR3 sequences, 60% to 80% seen once, with about 30% in the top ten. The sample comprised blood. The receptors stem from a man between 25 and 39 years old in good health.

CDR3 residues: CSVRGGTNTGELFF. DNA of the CDR3: TGCAGCGTCCGCGGGGGAACGAACACCGGGGAGCTGTTTTTT. The rearrangement links TRBV29-1 to TRBJ2-2, with TRBD2 matching 7 bases. Germline CDR1 and CDR2: SQVTM and ANQGSEA. The CDR3 length is 14 residues. The J segment lost 0 bases and the V segment lost 6 bases, leaving 4 bases of the junction unmatched.

This clonotype appeared a few times. The chain is built from TRBV10-3 and TRBJ1-2; 9 positions match TRBD1. The CDR3 is 15 amino acids. Germline-derived CDR1 and CDR2 are ENHRY and SYGVKD. The V gene end was trimmed by 4 bases and the J gene end by 4 bases; junction bases not matched to a gene: 7. The chain's CDR3 is CAISADRGASYGYTF. In nucleotides, the CDR3 is TGTGCCATCAGTGCGGACAGGGGAGCTTCCTATGGCTACACCTTC.

This clonotype was counted many times. This rearrangement joins TRBV20-1 to TRBJ1-6; D gene ambiguous. This CDR3 has 14 residues. V dropped 2 bases and J dropped 6 bases, with 11 bases sitting between them. The V gene's germline CDR1 is DFQATT and CDR2 SNEGSKA (reference sequence). In DNA form, the CDR3 reads TGCAGTGCTAGAACTGGAGTGAGTAATTCACCCCTCCACTTT. Translating it yields CSARTGVSNSPLHF.